The entry that follows covers one T cell receptor beta chain sequence. Its antigen remains unknown. TCRdb reprocessed the 5' RACE reads via MiXCR and lists one record per CDR3 protein. This table holds a few hundred thousand distinct CDR3 sequences, approximately 12% found once. These data belong to a study of T cells after yellow fever vaccination. General study points: Most clones from primary vaccination resurfaced after the booster (around 95% CD4, about 91% CD8).

The source of this sequence is a man aged 25-45 years who received the YFV17D yellow fever vaccine. This material consisted of CD4+ T cells sorted from PBMCs, taken 45 days after the yellow fever booster vaccination.

The CDR3 sequence: CASSSRDKRFF. CDR3 nucleotide sequence: TGTGCCAGCAGTTCCCGTGACAAACGGTTCTTC. The chain joins TRBV6-5 to TRBJ2-1; D is uncertain. The CDR3 contains 11 residues. Germline V gives CDR1 MNHEY, CDR2 SVGAGI. Trimming took off 4 bases at V and 15 bases at J, with 13 bases between the two ends.